This TCR beta chain was captured by sequencing in a study of blood T cell repertoires in COVID-19. Study information: Nucleic acid was either cDNA or gDNA, and it came from T cells, B-cell-depleted T cells, or PBMCs.

The ends were cut back, 5 bases at V and 3 bases at J, with 5 bases in the middle. This CDR3 contains 13 residues. The germline CDR1 and CDR2 sequences are SGHTA and FQGTGA. In the source study's methods: Counts of nucleated cells, estimated from reference gene primer amplification, were obtained. TCRdb's table, derived via immunoSEQ multiplex PCR, lists solely in-frame clones and lacks some. The V and J calls and the clone size are those of that table, but D and trimming were determined from the DNA. Among around 440,000 clones listed, around 88% were seen once. While infection was still active, Seattle patients were enrolled and then followed longitudinally.

The TCR was taken from a woman between 45 and 65 years old with COVID-19, enrolled during active disease. Sequencing was performed on peripheral blood. V gene TRBV7-3 combines with J gene TRBJ2-6, with a weak D call TRBD1 (5 bases). CDR3: CASSQGGANVLTF. DNA for the CDR3: TGTGCCAGCAGCCAGGGTGGGGCCAACGTCCTGACTTTC.